Below, 26 T cell receptor beta chains from the same sample are listed, as sequenced in a study of monozygotic twins with inflammatory bowel disease. TCRdb re-called the 5' RACE reads and catalogs CDR3 proteins one per entry, DNA excluded. The sample has roughly 140,000 distinct CDR3 sequences, and its top ten clones hold 2% to 3%. Sequencing input: blood. The receptors were sampled from a human donor with ulcerative colitis or Crohn's disease, or a healthy co-twin of an affected twin (not recorded which).

This rearrangement joins TRBV7-2 to TRBJ2-7. This CDR3 region has 12 residues. CDR1 is SGHTA, CDR2 FQGNSA, per germline. CDR3 region: CASSLVVREQYF.

The gene calls are TRBV5-1 and TRBJ2-7. The length of the CDR3 is 14 residues. Germline values: CDR1 SGHRS, CDR2 YFSETQ. The CDR3 sequence is CASSLETANGEQYF. The full variable domain, its missing parts supplied by reference TRBV5-1 and TRBJ2-7, is KAGVTQTPRYLIKTRGQQVTLSCSPISGHRSVSWYQQTPGQGLQFLFEYFSETQRNKGNFPGRFSGRQFSNSRSEMNVSTLELGDSALYLCASSLETANGEQYFGPGTRLTVT.

The chain carries TRBV4-1 and TRBJ1-6; TCRdb selects TRBD1, and the lack of DNA leaves this call unchecked. Germline V gene data show CDR1 as MGHRA and CDR2 as YSYEKL. This CDR3 contains 15 residues. CDR3 sequence: CASSQEGGDNSPLHF.

This chain links TRBV18 with TRBJ1-4; TCRdb calls TRBD1, which cannot be checked without DNA. Germline V CDR1 and CDR2: KGHSH, LQKENI. The CDR3 extends over 15 amino acids. Here the CDR3 reads CASSQRQGSGEKLFF.

This chain uses TRBV6-5 with TRBJ2-7. The CDR3 extends over 11 amino acids. Looked up from germline, CDR1 is MNHEY and CDR2 is SVGAGI. This CDR3 reads CASRASYEQYF.

The J gene is TRBJ1-5, the V gene TRBV12-3 or TRBV12-4; absent DNA, TCRdb's TRBD1 call cannot be checked. The CDR3 is 17 residues long. The CDR3: CASSKTGSLPSNQPQHF.

This chain uses TRBV7-2 with TRBJ2-3; TCRdb's D call, TRBD1, is unchecked because there is no DNA. Germline CDR1 SGHTA, CDR2 FQGNSA. This CDR3 has 17 amino acids. The CDR3 reads CASSLAGLWGVTDTQYF.

This chain joins TRBV9 and TRBJ2-6; with no DNA, the TCRdb D assignment of TRBD2 cannot be verified. The CDR3 totals 14 residues. The V gene's germline CDR1 is SGDLS and CDR2 YYNGEE. The CDR3 region is CASSTHRALGVLTF.

The J gene is TRBJ2-7, the V gene TRBV6-2 or TRBV6-3. The CDR3 contains 14 residues. Per germline, CDR1 MNHEY and CDR2 SVGEGT. The CDR3 loop reads CASSYSIATYEQYF.

The chain carries TRBV5-1 and TRBJ2-7; the TCRdb call, TRBD1, lacks DNA for checking. Germline V gives CDR1 SGHRS, CDR2 YFSETQ. CDR3 length: 14 residues. The CDR3 protein is CASSLDEGRYEQYF. The full variable domain, its missing parts supplied by reference TRBV5-1 and TRBJ2-7, is KAGVTQTPRYLIKTRGQQVTLSCSPISGHRSVSWYQQTPGQGLQFLFEYFSETQRNKGNFPGRFSGRQFSNSRSEMNVSTLELGDSALYLCASSLDEGRYEQYFGPGTRLTVT.

The chain couples TRBV5-4 to TRBJ1-2; as DNA is missing, the TRBD1 call by TCRdb cannot be tested. Germline-derived CDR1 and CDR2 are SGHNT and YYREEE (reference sequence). This CDR3 comprises 13 residues. The chain's CDR3 is CASSSETVIGYTF. Full variable domain (missing parts from reference TRBV5-4 and TRBJ1-2): ETGVTQSPTHLIKTRGQQVTLRCSSQSGHNTVSWYQQALGQGPQFIFQYYREEENGRGNFPPRFSGLQFPNYSSELNVNALELDDSALYLCASSSETVIGYTFGSGTRLTVV.

The genes are TRBV29-1 and TRBJ2-3; TCRdb designates TRBD1, a call that cannot be tested without DNA. The CDR3 has 12 amino acids. Germline loops: CDR1 SQVTM, CDR2 ANQGSEA. The CDR3 spells CSVVTGTDTQYF.

The chain couples TRBV5-5 to TRBJ2-5. The germline gives CDR1 SGHKS, CDR2 YYEKEE (reference sequence). CDR3 size: 14 residues. CDR3 loop: CASSLYFREETQYF.

The V and J genes are TRBV5-1 and TRBJ2-2; the TCRdb D gene call, TRBD1, has no DNA to confirm it. This CDR3 is 15 amino acids long. Germline loops: CDR1 SGHRS, CDR2 YFSETQ. CDR3 sequence reads: CASSLQGPVTGELFF.

The chain combines TRBV7-6 with TRBJ2-7; TCRdb names TRBD1, which stays unverified in the absence of DNA. CDR3 length equals 15 residues. The germline gives CDR1 SGHVS, CDR2 FNYEAQ. The CDR3: CASSQTGGGFYEQYF.

This rearrangement joins TRBV29-1 to TRBJ2-7; TCRdb designates TRBD1, a call that cannot be tested without DNA. This CDR3 spans 12 amino acids. The germline V gene has CDR1 SQVTM and CDR2 ANQGSEA. CDR3 residues: CSVRQGYHEQYF.

This sequence joins TRBV10-3 and TRBJ1-5; without DNA, the TCRdb call of TRBD1 cannot be checked. CDR1 ENHRY and CDR2 SYGVKD come from the germline V gene. This CDR3 spans 15 amino acids. This CDR3 reads CAIAETGESNQPQHF.

This chain links TRBV6-1 with TRBJ1-5; as DNA is missing, the TRBD1 call by TCRdb cannot be tested. Germline lookup yields CDR1 MNHNS and CDR2 SASEGT. The CDR3 totals 15 residues. The CDR3 protein is CASSKQGARNQPQHF.

The chain combines TRBV4-1 with TRBJ2-6. The CDR3 sequence is 16 residues long. Germline CDR1 reads MGHRA; CDR2 reads YSYEKL. The CDR3 is CASSQVGVSGANVLTF.

The chain links TRBV5-1 to TRBJ2-2; the TCRdb call, TRBD2, lacks DNA for checking. The germline gives CDR1 SGHRS, CDR2 YFSETQ. This CDR3 is 16 amino acids long. The CDR3 is CASSLAAGANTGELFF. The full variable domain, rest sourced from reference TRBV5-1 and TRBJ2-2, is KAGVTQTPRYLIKTRGQQVTLSCSPISGHRSVSWYQQTPGQGLQFLFEYFSETQRNKGNFPGRFSGRQFSNSRSEMNVSTLELGDSALYLCASSLAAGANTGELFFGEGSRLTVL.

V and J are TRBV20-1 and TRBJ2-7; TCRdb names TRBD2, which stays unverified in the absence of DNA. The CDR3 runs to 14 residues. Germline values: CDR1 DFQATT, CDR2 SNEGSKA (reference sequence). The CDR3 loop reads CSAPEAGDSYEQYF.

This chain uses TRBV20-1 with TRBJ1-6; TCRdb's assignment of TRBD1 cannot be checked, as there is no DNA. The germline V gene encodes CDR1 DFQATT and CDR2 SNEGSKA (reference sequence). This CDR3 has 15 amino acids. Here the CDR3 reads CSARAAGVYNSPLHF.

The chain combines TRBV23-1 with TRBJ2-3. TRBV23-1 belongs to the ORF category, with a function that is uncertain. CDR3 size: 17 residues. CDR3 in amino acids: CASSRDVRVLKTDTQYF.

The chain couples TRBV4-1 to TRBJ2-3; the TRBD2 assignment by TCRdb is unverifiable without DNA. In germline, CDR1 is MGHRA, CDR2 YSYEKL. The CDR3 contains 18 residues. CDR3 loop: CASSQGMGLAGGTDTQYF.

The chain couples TRBV20-1 to TRBJ1-2; with no DNA, the TCRdb D assignment of TRBD1 cannot be verified. The CDR3 sequence is 12 residues long. Germline assignment: CDR1 DFQATT and CDR2 SNEGSKA (reference sequence). The CDR3: CSAAPGSYGYTF.

The chain links TRBV11-2 to TRBJ2-7; TCRdb picks TRBD1, but there is no DNA to check that call. The CDR3 extends over 16 amino acids. CDR1 is SGHAT, CDR2 FQNNGV, per germline. The CDR3 loop is CASSLDPGTGVYEQYF.